A single sample is the source of the 13 T cell receptor beta chains below, sequenced in a study of naive and memory T cell subsets. Four rounds of PCR amplified the ligated cDNA using nested alpha and beta constant-region primers plus SP2. TCRdb reanalysed the UMI-ligation and nested PCR reads using MiXCR and keeps one entry per CDR3 protein. This sample's table reports around 90 distinct CDR3 sequences. The sequencing input was effector memory CD4+ T cells from blood. Described subset: effector memory, CD45RA- CD27-. The receptors were gathered from a human donor in good health.

Comments on this clonotype: Within a library made for alpha chains, this beta chain is off target, and its count is uninformative. The CDR3 is CASSFSGGYYEQYF. CDR3 DNA: TGTGCCAGCAGTTTTTCGGGCGGATACTACGAGCAGTACTTC. The V call is TRBV12-3 or TRBV12-4, the J call TRBJ2-7; unclear D gene. The V gene lost 3 bases and the J gene lost 3 bases, with 12 bases spanning the gap. This CDR3 is 14 amino acids long.

Comments on this clonotype: A library prepared for alpha chains yielded this beta chain as an off-target read; its size is of little meaning. The V gene is TRBV20-1, the J gene TRBJ1-5; tentative D call: TRBD1 (6 bases). V lost 5 bases, J lost 6 bases, and 11 bases lay in between. CDR3 size: 12 residues. The germline V gene has CDR1 DFQATT and CDR2 SNEGSKA (reference sequence). The CDR3 DNA reads as TGCAGTGCTTCAGACAGGCCTCAGCCCCAGCATTTT. Translation: CSASDRPQPQHF.

A word on this clonotype: With the library built for alpha chains, this beta chain is off target and its frequency is not meaningful. V usage is TRBV20-1 and J usage is TRBJ2-1; TRBD1 might be the D (6 bases). Per the germline V gene, CDR1 is DFQATT and CDR2 is SNEGSKA (reference sequence). This CDR3 is built from 13 residues. V was trimmed by 3 bases and J by 4 bases, leaving 10 bases between them. The CDR3 DNA sequence: TGCAGTGCTAGCGGGCAGGGGTACAATGAGCAGTTCTTC. Protein product: CSASGQGYNEQFF.

Points on this clonotype: This beta chain is an unintended read in a library built for alpha chains; its size means little. This sequence joins TRBV7-9 and TRBJ1-1; D is uncertain. Germline V CDR1 and CDR2: SEHNR, FQNEAQ (reference sequence). V was shortened by 5 bases and J by 2 bases, with 9 bases between the two germline ends. The CDR3 loop spans 13 amino acids. This CDR3 is CASSAGPNTEAFF. Written as DNA, the CDR3 is TGTGCCAGCAGCGCCGGACCAAACACTGAAGCTTTCTTT.

As to this clonotype: Being off target in a library aimed at alpha chains, this beta chain has a size of little meaning. The gene calls are TRBV7-2 and TRBJ1-2; tentatively, D is TRBD1 (6 bases). V was trimmed by 1 base and J by 4 bases, leaving 16 bases between them. Germline V gives CDR1 SGHTA, CDR2 FQGNSA. There are 16 residues in the CDR3. CDR3 coding DNA: TGTGCCAGCAGCTTAGTGGCGTCAGGGACAACCTATGGCTACACCTTC. Translated: CASSLVASGTTYGYTF.

On this clonotype: Because this beta chain is a stray read in a library intended to capture alpha chains, its abundance should not be given much weight. The rearrangement uses TRBV19 and TRBJ1-5; TRBD1 aligns across 9 bases. The CDR3 is made up of 18 amino acids. V was clipped by 1 base and J by 4 bases; unmatched bases: 11. Germline V gene sequence: CDR1 LNHDA, CDR2 SQIVND (reference sequence). Here the CDR3 DNA reads TGTGCCAGTAGTATAGGACCGGGACAGGGTTGGGGAAATCAGCCCCAGCATTTT. Amino acids: CASSIGPGQGWGNQPQHF.

In regard to this clonotype: For a library built for alpha chains, this beta chain is a stray read; little rests on its size. The chain is built from TRBV6-2 or TRBV6-3 and TRBJ1-5, with D maybe TRBD1 (6 bases). Germline loops: CDR1 MNHEY, CDR2 SVGEGT. V shed 2 bases and J shed 5 bases, with 10 bases lying between them. The CDR3 loop spans 14 amino acids. This chain's CDR3 is CASSYDRSYQPQHF. The CDR3 region has the DNA TGTGCCAGCAGTTACGACAGGAGTTATCAGCCCCAGCATTTT.

Comments on this clonotype: This beta chain turned up in a library designed for alpha chains; as an off-target read, its abundance says little. This sequence joins TRBV7-9 and TRBJ1-3; D is unresolved. The germline V gene encodes CDR1 SEHNR and CDR2 FQNEAQ (reference sequence). The CDR3 sequence is 14 residues long. Deletions cut 0 bases from V and 3 bases from J, with 6 bases between. The CDR3 loop is CASSLAGVGNTIYF. In DNA form, the CDR3 reads TGTGCCAGCAGCTTAGCAGGAGTTGGAAACACCATATATTTT.

This clonotype was observed a single time. This beta chain is off target for a library built for alpha chains, so its abundance means little. The chain employs TRBV6-6 and TRBJ1-3; TRBD1 matches 7 bases. The V gene's germline CDR1 is MNHNY and CDR2 SVGAGI (reference sequence). The junction had 9 bases not matched to a gene; V was cut back by 4 bases and J by 0 bases. This CDR3 has 17 amino acids. CDR3 region: CASSSTRDSSSGNTIYF. As DNA, the CDR3 is TGTGCCAGCAGTTCGACACGGGACAGCAGCTCTGGAAACACCATATATTTT.

As to this clonotype: This beta chain turned up in a library designed for alpha chains; as an off-target read, its abundance says little. CDR3: CASSFHNEQFF. As DNA, the CDR3 is TGCGCCAGCAGCTTTCACAATGAGCAGTTCTTC. J is TRBJ2-1 and V is TRBV5-1, with no clear D. The CDR3 sequence is 11 residues long. V dropped 2 bases and J dropped 5 bases, with 2 bases sitting between them. Germline V gene data show CDR1 as SGHRS and CDR2 as YFSETQ. Filled out from reference TRBV5-1 and TRBJ2-1, the complete variable domain reads KAGVTQTPRYLIKTRGQQVTLSCSPISGHRSVSWYQQTPGQGLQFLFEYFSETQRNKGNFPGRFSGRQFSNSRSEMNVSTLELGDSALYLCASSFHNEQFFGPGTRLTVL.

Concerning this clonotype itself: A library made for alpha chains picked up this beta chain off target, so its size means little. The chain combines TRBV19 with TRBJ1-5, with 9 nucleotides matching TRBD1. The CDR3 length is 11 residues. The trim removed 8 bases at V and 7 bases at J, leaving 0 bases unmatched. Germline CDR1 reads LNHDA; CDR2 reads SQIVND (reference sequence). The CDR3 DNA reads TGTGCCAGTGGGACAGGGCAGCCCCAGCATTTT. Its translation is CASGTGQPQHF. The full variable domain, completed using reference TRBV19 and TRBJ1-5, is DGGITQSPKYLFRKEGQNVTLSCEQNLNHDAMYWYRQDPGQGLRLIYYSQIVNDFQKGDIAEGYSVSREKKESFPLTVTSAQKNPTAFYLCASGTGQPQHFGDGTRLSIL.

Remarks on this clonotype: The size of this beta chain means little, since it is a stray read in a library made for alpha chains. The rearrangement uses TRBV3-1 and TRBJ2-7; no firm D call. The germline CDR1 and CDR2 sequences are LGHDT and YNNKEL (reference sequence). V lost 5 bases and J 2 bases, leaving 7 bases between the germline ends. CDR3 length: 12 residues. The CDR3 sequence is CASSATPYEQYF. The CDR3 coding sequence is TGTGCCAGCAGCGCGACCCCCTACGAGCAGTACTTC.

In the case of this clonotype: This beta chain is a stray sequence in a library constructed for alpha chains; its clone size is not meaningful. This chain links TRBV20-1 with TRBJ2-3; the match to TRBD2 covers 11 bases. Germline values: CDR1 DFQATT, CDR2 SNEGSKA (reference sequence). This CDR3 contains 16 residues. V shed 4 bases and J 2 bases; nucleotides not matched to a gene: 8. The CDR3 DNA follows: TGCAGTGCTAACACCGGGACTAGCGGATTCACAGATACGCAGTATTTT. Protein sequence: CSANTGTSGFTDTQYF.